This T cell receptor beta chain was identified during a study of Graves' ophthalmopathy and Graves' hyperthyroidism. Study results and caveats: The blood repertoire also included most expanded thyroid clonotypes above 0.001 frequency.

For this clonotype: Its target is not known.

The V gene's germline CDR1 is SGHRS and CDR2 YFSETQ. The V gene lost 1 base and the J gene lost 7 bases, with 8 bases spanning the gap. The length of the CDR3 is 13 residues. The evidence that diagnosis relied on was clinical symptoms, serum thyroxine, TRAb, thyroid ultrasound and orbital computed tomography. Using RNA transcripts, the TCR beta CDR3 regions were amplified. Investigators did first-round RT-PCR with HTBI primers, then second-round multiplex PCR. MiXCR, applied by TCRdb to the multiplex PCR reads, yields one record per CDR3 protein. The data contain roughly 1.1 million distinct CDR3 sequences, 35% to 45% of them seen just once; the ten biggest clones take up over 8.5%.

The chain is built from TRBV5-1 and TRBJ1-4, with unresolved D. Sequenced sample: peripheral blood or thyroid tissue (not recorded which). The sequence was obtained from an adult man with Graves' hyperthyroidism. In nucleotides, the CDR3 is TGCGCCAGCAGCTTGAGGGTTGGTGAAAAACTGTTTTTT. This gives the protein CASSLRVGEKLFF. Based on the CDR3 plus reference TRBV5-1 and TRBJ1-4, the full variable domain is KAGVTQTPRYLIKTRGQQVTLSCSPISGHRSVSWYQQTPGQGLQFLFEYFSETQRNKGNFPGRFSGRQFSNSRSEMNVSTLELGDSALYLCASSLRVGEKLFFGSGTQLSVL.